The 20 T cell receptor beta chains in this list originate from one sample, sequenced in a study of a mutant IDH1 vaccine in newly diagnosed glioma. Sequencing used immunoSEQ multiplex PCR; TCRdb keeps in-frame clones, though not all of them. The table shows 12,000 to 15,000 clones, with 80% to 90% occurring only once. Stated time point: baseline, week 1 (first vaccination visit). Treatment indicated: pre-vaccination baseline after standard-of-care therapy. The specimen was PBMCs, collected from a glioma patient treated with radiotherapy, temozolomide or both. Receptors were obtained from a woman in her forties with glioma. Some clones in this sample may be carry-over from other donors' samples.

This chain links TRBV7-8 with TRBJ1-2; 7 nucleotides align to TRBD1. CDR1 is SGHVS, CDR2 FQNEAQ, per germline. V was clipped by 3 bases and J by 6 bases; unmatched bases: 7. The CDR3 covers 14 residues. As DNA, the CDR3 is TGTGCCAGCAGCTTGATCGCGGGACAGAATGGCTACACCTTC. It yields the protein CASSLIAGQNGYTF.

The V call is TRBV18, the J call TRBJ1-3, with unresolved D. Germline-derived CDR1 and CDR2 are KGHSH and LQKENI. The CDR3 runs to 14 residues. V was clipped by 0 bases and J by 4 bases, with 7 bases between them. The CDR3 DNA reads TGTGCCAGCTCACCACCGGACGGAGGAAACACCATATATTTT. Translated: CASSPPDGGNTIYF.

This chain uses TRBV28 with TRBJ2-7, with D possibly being TRBD2 (6 bases). The CDR3 has 15 amino acids. Trimming removed 2 bases at V and 7 bases at J, with 18 bases between. The germline V gene encodes CDR1 MDHEN and CDR2 SYDVKM. CDR3 sequence (DNA): TGTGCCAGCAGTTTAGGTCTGGGCGGGATCGGAGAGCAGTACTTC. Protein sequence: CASSLGLGGIGEQYF.

This clone showed up just once. The V and J genes are TRBV6-1 and TRBJ1-1, with D unclear. Germline CDR1 MNHNS, CDR2 SASEGT. This CDR3 contains 12 residues. The V and J ends lost 6 bases and 3 bases respectively, with 8 bases between them. This CDR3 is CASRTSYTEAFF. The DNA for the CDR3 is TGTGCCAGCAGGACATCCTACACTGAAGCTTTCTTT.

J is TRBJ1-1 and V is TRBV30; no clear D gene. The CDR3 is made up of 13 amino acids. Deletions cut 0 bases from V and 0 bases from J, with 5 bases between. Germline V gene lookup returns CDR1 GTSNPN and CDR2 SVGIG (reference sequence). Here the CDR3 reads CAWSVLLNTEAFF. The DNA for the CDR3 is TGTGCCTGGAGTGTTTTACTGAACACTGAAGCTTTCTTT.

This sequence joins TRBV6-6 and TRBJ2-4; D possibly corresponds to TRBD2 (7 bases). This CDR3 region has 14 residues. The germline V gene encodes CDR1 MNHNY and CDR2 SVGAGI (reference sequence). V was cut by 8 bases and J by 6 bases, with 17 bases left in between. CDR3 in amino acids: CASSRGEGGNIQYF. The CDR3 coding sequence is TGTGCCAGCTCTAGGGGGGAGGGCGGAAACATTCAGTACTTC.

The rearrangement links TRBV29-1 to TRBJ2-1, with D uncertain. The V end lost 5 bases, the J end lost 8 bases, and 13 bases lay between the germline ends. Germline lookup yields CDR1 SQVTM and CDR2 ANQGSEA. This CDR3 comprises 12 residues. CDR3 region: CSVRPFPHEQFF. The CDR3 nucleotides are TGCAGCGTTCGACCCTTTCCCCATGAGCAGTTCTTC.

The chain links TRBV14 to TRBJ1-2, with a weak D call TRBD1 (5 bases). The CDR3 totals 14 residues. Germline CDR1 and CDR2: SGHDN and FVKESK. V was trimmed by 0 bases and J by 3 bases, leaving 8 bases between them. Here the CDR3 DNA reads TGTGCCAGCAGCCAAGACAGGGCGGACTATGGCTACACCTTC. This codes for CASSQDRADYGYTF.

The chain has TRBV30 and TRBJ2-7, with TRBD1 matching 7 bases. The germline gives CDR1 GTSNPN, CDR2 SVGIG (reference sequence). V lost 7 bases to trimming and J lost 0 bases; unmatched junction nucleotides: 6. The CDR3 contains 13 residues. The CDR3 nucleotides are TGTGCCTATGAGACAGGGAGCTCCTACGAGCAGTACTTC. Amino acids: CAYETGSSYEQYF.

The chain links TRBV10-1 to TRBJ2-4; D call uncertain. The germline V and J ends were trimmed by 9 bases and 0 bases, with 15 bases remaining between them. From germline, CDR1 is WNHNN and CDR2 SYGVQD (reference sequence). The CDR3 spans 15 residues. The CDR3 protein is CARPLRLLAKNIQYF. DNA of the CDR3: TGCGCCAGGCCCCTCAGGCTCCTAGCCAAAAACATTCAGTACTTC.

V usage is TRBV6-1 and J usage is TRBJ1-5; D gene uncertain. The length of the CDR3 is 14 residues. Germline loops: CDR1 MNHNS, CDR2 SASEGT. Trimming shortened V by 4 bases and J by 4 bases, and 11 bases separated the two germline ends. CDR3 region: CASSAKPGNQPQHF. The CDR3 coding sequence is TGTGCCAGCAGTGCAAAACCGGGAAATCAGCCCCAGCATTTT.

CDR3 amino acids: CAISESTNDQRGYTF. The DNA for the CDR3 is TGTGCCATCAGTGAGTCTACCAATGACCAGCGGGGCTACACCTTC. The J gene is TRBJ1-2, the V gene TRBV10-3; no clear D gene. The CDR3 has 15 amino acids. Looked up from germline, CDR1 is ENHRY and CDR2 is SYGVKD. Trimming shortened V by 0 bases and J by 8 bases, and 16 bases separated the two germline ends.

The CDR3 nucleotides read TGTGCCAGCAGCCCAAATTTATGGAGCCTAAGCTCCTACGAGCAGTACTTC. Protein: CASSPNLWSLSSYEQYF. The chain joins TRBV7-8 to TRBJ2-7, with D hard to call. Germline V gene data show CDR1 as SGHVS and CDR2 as FQNEAQ. This CDR3 contains 17 residues. The V gene lost 5 bases and the J gene lost 0 bases, with 20 bases spanning the gap.

The rearrangement joins TRBV9 to TRBJ1-2; 9 bases map to TRBD1. The CDR3 length is 14 residues. V was clipped by 3 bases and J by 3 bases; unmatched bases: 3. From germline, CDR1 is SGDLS and CDR2 YYNGEE. CDR3 protein: CASSARDRDYGYTF. CDR3 in DNA: TGTGCCAGCAGCGCCCGGGACAGGGACTATGGCTACACCTTC.

The chain has TRBV11-2 and TRBJ2-7, with TRBD2 matching over 9 bases. With 1 base clipped from V and 6 bases from J, the junction kept 7 bases outside the gene matches. This CDR3 is built from 15 residues. Germline V gene sequence: CDR1 SGHAT, CDR2 FQNNGV. The CDR3 protein is CASSLGSGSVGEQYF. In DNA form, the CDR3 reads TGTGCCAGCAGCTTAGGTAGCGGGAGCGTCGGCGAGCAGTACTTC.

The chain carries TRBV2 and TRBJ2-3; 7 bases align to TRBD2. Germline assignment: CDR1 SNHLY and CDR2 FYNNEI. V lost 6 bases, J lost 3 bases, and 6 bases stayed unmatched. This CDR3 comprises 14 residues. CDR3 sequence reads: CASRTGTTTDTQYF. CDR3 nucleotide sequence: TGTGCCAGCAGAACCGGGACTACGACAGATACGCAGTATTTT.

J is TRBJ2-7 and V is TRBV5-5, with 7 bases aligning to TRBD2. The germline V gene has CDR1 SGHKS and CDR2 YYEKEE (reference sequence). The CDR3 runs 13 residues. V lost 4 bases to trimming and J lost 3 bases; unmatched junction nucleotides: 4. CDR3: CASSLTSIYEQYF. CDR3 sequence (DNA): TGTGCCAGCAGCCTGACTAGCATCTACGAGCAGTACTTC.

This chain uses TRBV2 with TRBJ2-5; 8 bases map to TRBD1. V lost 3 bases to trimming and J lost 7 bases; unmatched junction nucleotides: 4. The CDR3 totals 13 residues. Germline lookup yields CDR1 SNHLY and CDR2 FYNNEI. The chain's CDR3 is CASSDRGQGTQYF. The CDR3 DNA sequence: TGTGCCAGCAGTGACAGGGGGCAGGGGACCCAGTACTTC.

The rearrangement uses TRBV11-2 and TRBJ1-1; TRBD1 is a possible D gene (5 bases). The CDR3 runs to 17 residues. V was pared by 1 base and J by 5 bases, with 20 bases between. Germline V gene data show CDR1 as SGHAT and CDR2 as FQNNGV. The CDR3 here is CASSLGFGGTARTEAFF. In DNA form, the CDR3 reads TGTGCCAGCAGCTTAGGGTTCGGTGGGACGGCGAGGACTGAAGCTTTCTTT.

The CDR3 region is CASSKPFMDTEAFF. CDR3 nucleotides: TGTGCCAGCAGCAAGCCATTCATGGACACTGAAGCTTTCTTT. The rearrangement uses TRBV28 and TRBJ1-1; no definite D call. The germline gives CDR1 MDHEN, CDR2 SYDVKM. Trimming removed 6 bases from V and 3 bases from J, with 14 bases in between. This CDR3 contains 14 residues.